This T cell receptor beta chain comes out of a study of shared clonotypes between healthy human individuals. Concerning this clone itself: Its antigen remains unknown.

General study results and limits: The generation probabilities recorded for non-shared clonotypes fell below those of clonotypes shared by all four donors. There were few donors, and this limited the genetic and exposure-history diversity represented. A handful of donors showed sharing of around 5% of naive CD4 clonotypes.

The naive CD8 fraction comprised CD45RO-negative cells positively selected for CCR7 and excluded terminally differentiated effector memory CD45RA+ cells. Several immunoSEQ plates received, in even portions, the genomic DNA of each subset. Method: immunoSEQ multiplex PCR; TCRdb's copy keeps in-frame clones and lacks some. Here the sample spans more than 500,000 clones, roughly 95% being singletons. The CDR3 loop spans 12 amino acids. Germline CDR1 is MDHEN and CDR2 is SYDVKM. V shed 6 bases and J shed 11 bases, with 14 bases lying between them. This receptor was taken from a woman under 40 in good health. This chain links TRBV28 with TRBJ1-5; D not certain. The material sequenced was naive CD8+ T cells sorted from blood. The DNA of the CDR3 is TGTGCCAGCAGCTCAATGCGGTCGGCCCAGCATTTT. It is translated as CASSSMRSAQHF.